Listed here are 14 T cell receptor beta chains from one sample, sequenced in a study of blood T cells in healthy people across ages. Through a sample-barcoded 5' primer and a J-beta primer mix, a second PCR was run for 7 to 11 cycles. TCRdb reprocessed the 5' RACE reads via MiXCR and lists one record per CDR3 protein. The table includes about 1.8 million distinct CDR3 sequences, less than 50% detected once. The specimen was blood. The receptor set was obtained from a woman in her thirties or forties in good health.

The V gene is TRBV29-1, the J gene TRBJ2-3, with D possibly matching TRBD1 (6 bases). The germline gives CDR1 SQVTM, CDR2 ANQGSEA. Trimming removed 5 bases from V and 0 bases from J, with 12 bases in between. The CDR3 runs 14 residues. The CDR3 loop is CSVLDRSSTDTQYF. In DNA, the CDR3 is TGCAGCGTTTTGGACAGATCTAGCACAGATACGCAGTATTTT.

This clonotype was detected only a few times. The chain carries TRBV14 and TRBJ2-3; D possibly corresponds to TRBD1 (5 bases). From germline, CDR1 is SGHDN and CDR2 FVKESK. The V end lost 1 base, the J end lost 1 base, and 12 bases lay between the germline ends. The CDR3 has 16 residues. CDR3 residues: CASSQGWTRGTDTQYF. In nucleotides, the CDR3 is TGTGCCAGCAGCCAAGGTTGGACAAGGGGCACAGATACGCAGTATTTT.

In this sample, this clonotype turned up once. CDR3 DNA sequence: TGTGCCACATCATGGGCCCTTGTTCGGGCCAACGTCCTGACTTTC. Translating gives CATSWALVRANVLTF. The rearrangement links TRBV28 to TRBJ2-6, with D unresolved. Germline CDR1 is MDHEN and CDR2 is SYDVKM. CDR3 length: 15 amino acids. The V and J ends lost 10 bases and 5 bases respectively, with 18 bases between them.

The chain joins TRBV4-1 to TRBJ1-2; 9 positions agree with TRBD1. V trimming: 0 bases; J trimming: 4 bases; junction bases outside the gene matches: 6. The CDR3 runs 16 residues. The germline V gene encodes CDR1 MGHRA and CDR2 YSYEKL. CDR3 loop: CASSQDTGGAGYGYTF. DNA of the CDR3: TGCGCCAGCAGCCAAGATACAGGGGGCGCCGGCTATGGCTACACCTTC.

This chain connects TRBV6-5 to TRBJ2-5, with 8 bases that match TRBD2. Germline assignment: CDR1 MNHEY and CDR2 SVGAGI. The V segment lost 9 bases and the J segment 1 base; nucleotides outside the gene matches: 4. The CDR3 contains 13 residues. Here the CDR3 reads CASRTSIQETQYF. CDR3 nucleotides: TGTGCCAGTCGGACTAGCATCCAAGAGACCCAGTACTTC.

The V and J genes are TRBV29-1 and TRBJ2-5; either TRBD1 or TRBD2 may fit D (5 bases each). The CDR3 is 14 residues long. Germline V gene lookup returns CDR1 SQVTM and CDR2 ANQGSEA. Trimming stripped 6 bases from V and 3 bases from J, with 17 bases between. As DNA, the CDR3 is TGCAGCGTGACGGGGACCGGGGTGAAAGAGACCCAGTACTTC. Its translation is CSVTGTGVKETQYF.

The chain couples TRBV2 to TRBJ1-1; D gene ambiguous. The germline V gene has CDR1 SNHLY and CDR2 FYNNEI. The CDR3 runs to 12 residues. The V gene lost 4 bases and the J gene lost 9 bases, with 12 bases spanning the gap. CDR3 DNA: TGTGCCAGCAGTGTTGGGGAAGAAAAAGCTTTCTTT. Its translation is CASSVGEEKAFF.

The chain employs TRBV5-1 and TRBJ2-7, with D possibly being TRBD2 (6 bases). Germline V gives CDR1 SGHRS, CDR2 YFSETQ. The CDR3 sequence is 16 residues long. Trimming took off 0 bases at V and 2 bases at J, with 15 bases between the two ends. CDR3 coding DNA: TGCGCCAGCAGCTTGGGAGGAGGGGCTACAGCCTACGAGCAGTACTTC. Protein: CASSLGGGATAYEQYF.

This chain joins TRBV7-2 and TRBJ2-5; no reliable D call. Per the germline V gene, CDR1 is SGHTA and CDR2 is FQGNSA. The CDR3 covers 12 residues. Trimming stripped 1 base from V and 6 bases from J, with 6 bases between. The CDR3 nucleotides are TGTGCCAGCAGCTTAGAACGCAAGACCCAGTACTTC. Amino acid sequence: CASSLERKTQYF.

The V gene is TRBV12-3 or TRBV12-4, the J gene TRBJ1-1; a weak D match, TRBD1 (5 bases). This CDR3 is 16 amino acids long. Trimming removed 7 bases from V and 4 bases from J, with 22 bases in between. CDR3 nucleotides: TGTGCCAGCAAACGACGGGAGGCAGGGATGGGCACTGAAGCTTTCTTT. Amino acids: CASKRREAGMGTEAFF.

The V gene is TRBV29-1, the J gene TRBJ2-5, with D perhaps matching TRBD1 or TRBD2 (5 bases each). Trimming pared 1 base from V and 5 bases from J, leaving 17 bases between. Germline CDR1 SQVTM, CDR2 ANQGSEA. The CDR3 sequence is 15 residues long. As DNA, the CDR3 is TGCAGCGTTGAAGGGGGGACGGGGATTACGGAGACCCAGTACTTC. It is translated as CSVEGGTGITETQYF.

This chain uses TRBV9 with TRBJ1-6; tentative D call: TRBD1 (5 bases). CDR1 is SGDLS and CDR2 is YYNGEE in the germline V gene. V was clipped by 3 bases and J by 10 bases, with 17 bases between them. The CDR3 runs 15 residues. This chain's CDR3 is CASSAMDGGGSPLHF. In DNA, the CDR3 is TGTGCCAGCAGCGCGATGGACGGGGGTGGCTCACCCCTCCACTTT. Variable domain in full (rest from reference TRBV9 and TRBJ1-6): DSGVTQTPKHLITATGQRVTLRCSPRSGDLSVYWYQQSLDQGLQFLIQYYNGEERAKGNILERFSAQQFPDLHSELNLSSLELGDSALYFCASSAMDGGGSPLHFGNGTRLTVT.

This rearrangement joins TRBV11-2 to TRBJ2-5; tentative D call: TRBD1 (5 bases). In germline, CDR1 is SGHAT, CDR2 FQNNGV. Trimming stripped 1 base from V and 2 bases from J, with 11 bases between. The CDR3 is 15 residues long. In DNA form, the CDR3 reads TGTGCCAGCAGCTTAGTTCCCAGGGTTCAAGAGACCCAGTACTTC. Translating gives CASSLVPRVQETQYF.

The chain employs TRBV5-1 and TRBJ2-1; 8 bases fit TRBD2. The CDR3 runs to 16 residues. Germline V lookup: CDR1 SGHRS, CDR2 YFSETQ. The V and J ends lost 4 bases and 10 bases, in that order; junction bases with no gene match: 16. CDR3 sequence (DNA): TGCGCCAGCAGCGGGTTGCGGGGGGCACAAAACAGGGAGCAGTTCTTC. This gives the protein CASSGLRGAQNREQFF. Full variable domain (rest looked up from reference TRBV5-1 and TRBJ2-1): KAGVTQTPRYLIKTRGQQVTLSCSPISGHRSVSWYQQTPGQGLQFLFEYFSETQRNKGNFPGRFSGRQFSNSRSEMNVSTLELGDSALYLCASSGLRGAQNREQFFGPGTRLTVL.